The 6 T cell receptor beta chains in this list originate from one sample, sequenced in a study of brain T cells in children with intractable seizures. The time point here: blood from clinic visit 5 months post-surgery; TSC patient then seizure free. Clones were sequenced by immunoSEQ multiplex PCR, and TCRdb holds only the in-frame ones, with some missing. The sample lists about 350,000 clones, over 85% seen once, with 5.7% in the top ten. Sequencing used peripheral blood, obtained 4 to 5 months after surgery. The receptors stem from a boy under two years old with tuberous sclerosis and intractable seizures.

This clone has a handful of counts. V usage is TRBV27 and J usage is TRBJ1-1; no definite D call. CDR1 and CDR2 (germline): MNHEY, SMNVEV (reference sequence). Between the trimmed V and J ends, which lost 0 bases and 4 bases, there was a span of 9 bases. The CDR3 has 14 residues. Here the CDR3 DNA reads TGTGCCAGCAGTTTATCAGGGTTTGGCACTGAAGCTTTCTTT. Residues: CASSLSGFGTEAFF.

The chain uses TRBV4-1 and TRBJ1-1; 10 bases fit TRBD1. Germline V lookup: CDR1 MGHRA, CDR2 YSYEKL. Trimming took 3 bases from V and 0 from J; bases not matched to a gene: 10. CDR3 length: 18 amino acids. In DNA, the CDR3 is TGCGCCAGCAGCCATTCCGACAGGGGGCAAGGGATGAACACTGAAGCTTTCTTT. It codes for CASSHSDRGQGMNTEAFF.

The chain combines TRBV5-1 with TRBJ2-5, with 9 bases that match TRBD2. The CDR3 covers 16 residues. Germline CDR1 reads SGHRS; CDR2 reads YFSETQ. V shed 7 bases, J shed 1 base, and the junction held 11 bases outside the gene matches. The CDR3 nucleotides are TGCGCCAGCCACTGGGGGTCTAGCGGGGCCCAAGAGACCCAGTACTTC. Translating it yields CASHWGSSGAQETQYF.

The chain employs TRBV5-1 and TRBJ2-7, with D maybe TRBD1 (5 bases). The V end was cut by 0 bases, the J end by 1 base, with 8 bases between. The CDR3 consists of 14 residues. In germline, CDR1 is SGHRS, CDR2 YFSETQ. CDR3 DNA: TGCGCCAGCAGCTTGGTAGGGGATTCCTACGAGCAGTACTTC. Its translation: CASSLVGDSYEQYF.

The chain recombines TRBV5-1 with TRBJ1-1; no definite D call. V lost 1 base and J lost 1, with 8 bases in between. The CDR3 length is 14 residues. Germline lookup yields CDR1 SGHRS and CDR2 YFSETQ. The CDR3: CASSLPHPNTEAFF. The CDR3 nucleotides read TGCGCCAGCAGCTTGCCTCACCCGAACACTGAAGCTTTCTTT.

This clone has more than one count but fewer than ten. In DNA, the CDR3 is TGTGCCAGCAGCCTGAGGCCGGGGAGCTCCTATAATTCACCCCTCCACTTT. It translates to CASSLRPGSSYNSPLHF. The chain has TRBV7-3 and TRBJ1-6, with D uncertain. This CDR3 contains 17 residues. The germline V gene has CDR1 SGHTA and CDR2 FQGTGA. Trimming removed 5 bases from V and 0 bases from J, with 14 bases in between.